Listed below are T cell receptor beta chains from one sample, sequenced in a study of CD8 T cells in Susac syndrome. TCRdb redid the calling of the immunoSEQ multiplex PCR reads with MiXCR, one entry per CDR3 protein. This sample has more than 150,000 distinct CDR3 sequences, with approximately 95% found just once. What was sequenced was CD4+ T cells from PBMCs. Receptors were obtained from a human donor with Susac syndrome. The CDR3 runs from the conserved cysteine through the conserved F or W. The order of the fields is V gene, CDR3 length, clone size, J gene, D gene, CDR3 DNA, CDR3 protein. D genes are given only for firm matches. The size entry is marked missing in some rows and otherwise reads once, few, many or a size class.

TRBV3-1	16	once	TRBJ2-7	-	TGTGCCAGCAGTACCGTGGGATTCAGGGGAGGACACGAGCAGTACTTC	CASSTVGFRGGHEQYF
TRBV5-4	15	-	TRBJ2-4	-	TGTGCCAGCAGCTTGGATAGCAGGAGCGAAAACATTCAGTACTTC	CASSLDSRSENIQYF
TRBV20-1	13	-	TRBJ1-5	TRBD1	TGCAGTGCGGGGACAGGGGTTCAACAGCCCCAGCATTTT	CSAGTGVQQPQHF
TRBV20-1	12	-	TRBJ2-7	-	TGCAGTGCTAGAGCCGGATCCTACGAGCAGTACTTC	CSARAGSYEQYF
TRBV6-5	13	once	TRBJ1-1	-	TGTGCCAGCAGGGGGCCAGGGCCCAGTGAAGCTTTCTTT	CASRGPGPSEAFF
TRBV20-1	15	-	TRBJ2-2	TRBD2	TGCAGTGCCCCCGGGAGGGGGGTATTTCCCGGGGAGCTGTTTTTT	CSAPGRGVFPGELFF
TRBV29-1	12	-	TRBJ1-2	-	TGCAGCGTTGAACGGCAGACCTATGGCTACACCTTC	CSVERQTYGYTF
TRBV29-1	13	-	TRBJ2-3	TRBD2	TGCAGCGTCGCGGGGGGGAGTGTAGATACGCAGTATTTT	CSVAGGSVDTQYF
TRBV3-1	15	-	TRBJ2-3	TRBD2	TGTGCCAGCAGTCTTAGCGGGGGGGCCGAAGATACGCAGTATTTT	CASSLSGGAEDTQYF
TRBV5-1	14	-	TRBJ1-2	TRBD1	TGCGCCAGCAGCGGGACAGGGGCCCAAGAGAGCTACACCTTC	CASSGTGAQESYTF
TRBV6-2/TRBV6-3	15	-	TRBJ2-3	TRBD1	TGTGCCAGCAGTGACCGGGACAGGGGAACAGATACGCAGTATTTT	CASSDRDRGTDTQYF
TRBV25-1	13	-	TRBJ1-6	-	TGTGCCAGCAGGATCCGGGAGGACTCACCCCTCCACTTT	CASRIREDSPLHF